The clone carrying this T cell receptor beta chain has ten or more counts. These data originate in a study of T cells in Graves' hyperthyroidism and ophthalmopathy. The CDR3 totals 15 residues. V lost 5 bases, J lost 0 bases, and 12 bases lay in between. Germline-derived CDR1 and CDR2 are PRHDT and FYEKMQ (reference sequence). What was amplified from RNA transcripts were TCR beta CDR3 regions. The study used the HTBI primer set for a first-round RT-PCR of the TCR CDR3. TCRdb analysed the multiplex PCR reads with MiXCR anew, one entry per CDR3 protein. The profile shows around 350,000 distinct CDR3 sequences, about 14% of them singletons.

Material: blood. This clonotype was obtained from a woman aged 25 to 39 with Graves' ophthalmopathy. The J gene is TRBJ2-3, the V gene TRBV13; D gene unclear. The CDR3 DNA reads as TGTGCCAGCAGCAGGGTCGATCTTAGCACAGATACGCAGTATTTT. Residues: CASSRVDLSTDTQYF. The variable domain in full, with the rest retrieved from reference TRBV13 and TRBJ2-3, is AAGVIQSPRHLIKEKRETATLKCYPIPRHDTVYWYQQGPGQDPQFLISFYEKMQSDKGSIPDRFSAQQFSDYHSELNMSSLELGDSALYFCASSRVDLSTDTQYFGPGTRLTVL.